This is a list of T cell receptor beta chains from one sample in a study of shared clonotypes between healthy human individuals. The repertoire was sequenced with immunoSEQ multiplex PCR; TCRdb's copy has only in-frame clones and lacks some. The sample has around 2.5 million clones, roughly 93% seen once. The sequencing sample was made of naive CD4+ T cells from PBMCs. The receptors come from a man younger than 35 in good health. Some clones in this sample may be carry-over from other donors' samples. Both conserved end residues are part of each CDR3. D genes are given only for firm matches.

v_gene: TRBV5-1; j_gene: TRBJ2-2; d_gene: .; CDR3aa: CASSLWEDTGELFF
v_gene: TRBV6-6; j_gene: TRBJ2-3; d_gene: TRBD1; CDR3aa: CASRGGSGTDTQYF
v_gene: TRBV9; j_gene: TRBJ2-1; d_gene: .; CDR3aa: CASSVTAGSYNEQFF
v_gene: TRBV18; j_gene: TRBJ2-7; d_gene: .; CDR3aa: CASSPPSGSQYEQYF
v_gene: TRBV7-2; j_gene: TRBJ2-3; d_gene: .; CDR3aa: CASSLWVVIPDTQYF
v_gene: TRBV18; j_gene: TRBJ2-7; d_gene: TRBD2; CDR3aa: CASSPGGSGTYEQYF
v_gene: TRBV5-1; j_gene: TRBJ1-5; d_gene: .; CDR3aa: CASSLEGPGHNQPQHF
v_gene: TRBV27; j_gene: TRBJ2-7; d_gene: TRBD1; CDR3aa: CASSLSTGTVPYEQYF
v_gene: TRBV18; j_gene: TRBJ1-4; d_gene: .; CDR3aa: CASSDTENEKLFF
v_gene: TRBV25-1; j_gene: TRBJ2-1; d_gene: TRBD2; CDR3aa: CASSDLAGRISGNEQFF
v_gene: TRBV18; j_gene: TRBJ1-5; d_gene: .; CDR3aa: CASSPDVTNQPQHF
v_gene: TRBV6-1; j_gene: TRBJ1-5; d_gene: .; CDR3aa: CASSLSAFADQPQHF
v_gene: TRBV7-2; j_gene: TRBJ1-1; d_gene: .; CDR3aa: CASSSDRNTEAFF
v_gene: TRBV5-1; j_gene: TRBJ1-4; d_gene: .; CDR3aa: CASSFSQVTATNEKLFF
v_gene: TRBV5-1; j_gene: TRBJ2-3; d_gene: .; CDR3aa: CASRLQGLTDTQYF
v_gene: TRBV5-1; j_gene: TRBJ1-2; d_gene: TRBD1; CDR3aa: CASSDGQGAYGYTF
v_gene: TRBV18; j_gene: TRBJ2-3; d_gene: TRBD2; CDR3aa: CASSPRPARTSGMVDTQYF
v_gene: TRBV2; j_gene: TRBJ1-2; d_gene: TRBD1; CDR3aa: CASSRTGGSNGYTF
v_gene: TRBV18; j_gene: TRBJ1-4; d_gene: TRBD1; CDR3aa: CASSPRTGRNEKLFF
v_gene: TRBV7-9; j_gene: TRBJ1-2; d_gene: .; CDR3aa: CASSLGSGPNYGYTF
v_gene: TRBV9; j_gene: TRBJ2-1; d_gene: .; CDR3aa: CASSLQGLAYNEQFF
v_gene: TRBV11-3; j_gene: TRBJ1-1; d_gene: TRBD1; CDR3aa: CASSRAGTGVTEAFF
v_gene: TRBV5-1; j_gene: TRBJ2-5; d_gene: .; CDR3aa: CASSPVTVWGETQYF
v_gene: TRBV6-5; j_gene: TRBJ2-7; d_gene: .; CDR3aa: CASTTSIRSSYEQYF
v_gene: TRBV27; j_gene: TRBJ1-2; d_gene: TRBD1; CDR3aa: CASSRQGVNYGYTF
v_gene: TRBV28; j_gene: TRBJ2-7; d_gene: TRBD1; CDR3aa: CASSSLGQGLF
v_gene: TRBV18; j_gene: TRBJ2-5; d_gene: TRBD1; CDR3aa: CASSPRPGQIRSGTQYF